This T cell receptor beta chain was documented in a study of blood T cells in healthy people across ages. Points from the study as a whole: A greater number of naive CD4+ cells and higher diversity distinguished long-lived donors from aged donors.

Then a second PCR, running roughly 7 to 11 cycles, was carried out with a sample-barcoded 5' primer and a J-beta primer mix. TCRdb analysed the 5' RACE reads with MiXCR anew, one entry per CDR3 protein. Of more than 800,000 distinct CDR3 sequences detected, less than 35% appear once; the ten largest clones hold approximately 15%. The CDR3 runs to 13 residues. Trimming pared 6 bases from V and 8 bases from J, leaving 13 bases between. In this sample, this clonotype turned up many times. Its matching antigen is unknown. The chain uses TRBV12-3 or TRBV12-4 and TRBJ1-4; D is possibly TRBD1 (5 bases). Material: blood. This TCR was recovered from a woman at least 80 years old in good health. CDR3: CASRQGPREKLFF. The CDR3 nucleotides read TGTGCCAGCAGGCAGGGCCCTAGGGAAAAACTGTTTTTT.